A single sample gave rise to the 12 T cell receptor beta chains below, sequenced in a study of long-term antiretroviral therapy in people with HIV. Investigators performed immunoSEQ version v3.0 at survey level. Measured with immunoSEQ multiplex PCR; TCRdb has only the in-frame clones, and not every one. The sample includes 20,000 or so clones, roughly 70% seen only once; the top ten take roughly a tenth. The sequencing used unsorted PBMCs, collected 0.5 years before starting antiretroviral therapy. Receptor source: a man between 18 and 35 years old with HIV.

This clone is medium-sized. The V gene is TRBV29-1, the J gene TRBJ1-1, with D perhaps TRBD1 (5 bases). The length of the CDR3 is 15 residues. Germline-derived CDR1 and CDR2 are SQVTM and ANQGSEA. Between the trimmed V and J ends, which lost 1 base and 5 bases, there was a span of 17 bases. The CDR3 region is CSVEGDVGGRTEAFF. The CDR3 coding sequence is TGCAGCGTTGAAGGTGATGTGGGGGGGAGGACTGAAGCTTTCTTT.

The V gene is TRBV9, the J gene TRBJ1-4; 8 bases agree with TRBD1. CDR1 SGDLS and CDR2 YYNGEE come from the germline V gene. V shed 4 bases and J 2 bases; nucleotides not matched to a gene: 7. The CDR3 has 16 residues. For the CDR3, the DNA is TGTGCCAGCAGCCCTCGACAGGGGTCGACTAATGAAAAACTGTTTTTT. Amino acids: CASSPRQGSTNEKLFF.

The genes are TRBV27 and TRBJ1-4; 7 positions match TRBD1. CDR1 is MNHEY and CDR2 is SMNVEV in the germline V gene (reference sequence). This CDR3 region has 14 residues. Unmatched junction bases numbered 8, after V lost 5 bases and J lost 8 bases. CDR3 amino acids: CASSPEGAGEKLFF. CDR3 nucleotides: TGTGCCAGCAGTCCCGAGGGGGCCGGGGAAAAACTGTTTTTT. The whole variable domain, remainder taken from reference TRBV27 and TRBJ1-4, is EAQVTQNPRYLITVTGKKLTVTCSQNMNHEYMSWYRQDPGLGLRQIYYSMNVEVTDKGDVPEGYKVSRKEKRNFPLILESPSPNQTSLYFCASSPEGAGEKLFFGSGTQLSVL.

The chain employs TRBV7-9 and TRBJ2-3; D may be TRBD1 or TRBD2 (6 bases each). The CDR3 length is 15 residues. Germline V gene data show CDR1 as SEHNR and CDR2 as FQNEAQ (reference sequence). Trimming stripped 6 bases from V and 4 bases from J, with 17 bases between. The CDR3 here is CASSLSGAGADTQYF. CDR3 sequence (DNA): TGTGCCAGCAGTCTCTCGGGGGCCGGGGCAGATACGCAGTATTTT.

A remark on this clone: The junction departs from the called germline gene at one end, perhaps through a read error. The CDR3 protein is CASSLQPGQGPLYF. The CDR3 bases are TGTGCCAGCAGTTTACAACCGGGACAGGGGCCTCTCTACTTC. The chain employs TRBV27 and TRBJ1-2; 10 bases align to TRBD1. Germline CDR1 is MNHEY and CDR2 is SMNVEV (reference sequence). The CDR3 is 14 amino acids.

The chain's CDR3 is CASSLAADGNEKLFF. The CDR3, as DNA: TGCGCCAGCAGCTTGGCCGCTGACGGCAATGAAAAACTGTTTTTT. The V gene is TRBV5-1, the J gene TRBJ1-4; no clear D gene. Germline values: CDR1 SGHRS, CDR2 YFSETQ. Trimming took off 0 bases at V and 5 bases at J, with 11 bases between the two ends. The CDR3 has 15 residues.

The table lists this clone with a count of one. This chain joins TRBV27 and TRBJ2-1, with 10 bases that match TRBD1. V lost 6 bases, J lost 5 bases, and 4 bases stayed unmatched. The CDR3 is made up of 14 amino acids. Germline V lookup: CDR1 MNHEY, CDR2 SMNVEV (reference sequence). The CDR3 is CASSRTGGDNEQFF. The CDR3 DNA is TGTGCCAGCAGCCGGACAGGGGGGGACAATGAGCAGTTCTTC.

The chain has TRBV9 and TRBJ2-3; 7 nucleotides match TRBD1. The V gene's germline CDR1 is SGDLS and CDR2 YYNGEE. Trimming cost V 0 bases and J 5 bases; bases outside gene matches: 3. The CDR3 is 14 residues long. The CDR3 nucleotides read TGTGCCAGCAGCGTAGGGACAGGTCAAGATACGCAGTATTTT. As protein: CASSVGTGQDTQYF.

This chain uses TRBV7-3 with TRBJ1-2; D perhaps matches TRBD1 (6 bases). Trimming removed 5 bases at V and 7 bases at J, with 14 bases between. Germline CDR1 and CDR2: SGHTA and FQGTGA. This CDR3 has 13 residues. DNA of the CDR3: TGTGCCAGCAGCCCCTCGGGGGGGCTTGGCTACACCTTC. It is translated as CASSPSGGLGYTF. The full variable domain, its missing parts supplied by reference TRBV7-3 and TRBJ1-2, is GAGVSQTPSNKVTEKGKYVELRCDPISGHTALYWYRQSLGQGPEFLIYFQGTGAADDSGLPNDRFFAVRPEGSVSTLKIQRTERGDSAVYLCASSPSGGLGYTFGSGTRLTVV.

The chain uses TRBV29-1 and TRBJ2-3, with unresolved D. CDR1 is SQVTM and CDR2 is ANQGSEA in the germline V gene. The CDR3 totals 17 residues. With 0 bases removed from V and 4 bases from J, the gap between germline ends came to 20 bases. The CDR3 region has the DNA TGCAGCGTTGAAGATCTTTTAAGAACAGACCGACCAGATACGCAGTATTTT. Protein sequence: CSVEDLLRTDRPDTQYF.

This clone was seen a single time. This rearrangement joins TRBV19 to TRBJ1-1; tentative D call: TRBD1 (6 bases). In germline, CDR1 is LNHDA, CDR2 SQIVND (reference sequence). Trimming removed 6 bases from V and 0 bases from J, with 11 bases in between. The CDR3 contains 14 residues. In DNA, the CDR3 is TGTGCCAGTAGAAAACAGGGATTGAACACTGAAGCTTTCTTT. Translation: CASRKQGLNTEAFF.

This clone was found once. This sequence joins TRBV6-5 and TRBJ1-1, with a possible D match to TRBD1 (5 bases). V dropped 4 bases and J dropped 2 bases, with 8 bases sitting between them. This CDR3 comprises 13 residues. Germline V CDR1 and CDR2: MNHEY, SVGAGI. CDR3 loop: CASSFDSNTEAFF. CDR3 DNA sequence: TGTGCCAGCAGTTTCGACAGCAACACTGAAGCTTTCTTT.